A few counts support the clone carrying this T cell receptor beta chain. Its cognate antigen is unknown. This sample was included in a study of T cell repertoires in cytomegalovirus infection. Study information: An indication of both CMV infection and matching HLA type came from public TCR beta signatures.

General study findings and limits: Individuals carrying CMV plus the relevant HLA were identified by cumulative frequency of public TCR beta families. Predominance within the ex vivo response was attributable to HLA-C-restricted CMV-specific TCR beta clonotypes.

TCRdb redid the calling of the reads with MiXCR, one entry per CDR3 protein. The data show roughly 720,000 distinct CDR3 sequences, 35% seen once. CDR3 length equals 17 residues. Trimming removed 0 bases from V and 5 bases from J, with 16 bases in between. The germline V gene has CDR1 MGHRA and CDR2 YSYEKL. J is TRBJ1-4 and V is TRBV4-1; D not resolved. Sequenced input: PBMCs. The TCR originated in a human donor in good health (CMV status not recorded). Some clones in this sample may be carry-over from other donors' samples. This CDR3 reads CASSQDWAAGGNEKLFF. The CDR3 DNA reads as TGCGCCAGCAGCCAAGATTGGGCGGCAGGTGGGAATGAAAAACTGTTTTTT.